A single sample is the source of the 7 T cell receptor beta chains below, sequenced in a study of siplizumab effects on memory and regulatory T cells. Some clones are missing from TCRdb's copy, which holds only in-frame ones; the method was immunoSEQ multiplex PCR. The table has tens of thousands of clones, 93% seen once; the top ten hold roughly 7.1%. Material: CD8+ T cells sorted from blood. These receptor sequences come from a human donor in good health.

This clone was recorded a few times. The J gene is TRBJ1-6, the V gene TRBV6-5; no clear D gene. V lost 7 bases and J lost 9, with 13 bases in between. CDR1 MNHEY and CDR2 SVGAGI come from the germline V gene. The CDR3 has 13 amino acids. Here the CDR3 reads CASTPIDGSPLHF. For the CDR3, the DNA is TGTGCCAGCACCCCAATTGACGGTTCACCCCTCCACTTT.

This chain links TRBV6-6 with TRBJ2-7; D is ambiguous. The V end was cut by 0 bases, the J end by 0 bases, with 9 bases between. The CDR3 is made up of 15 amino acids. CDR1 MNHNY and CDR2 SVGAGI come from the germline V gene (reference sequence). In nucleotides, the CDR3 is TGTGCCAGCAGTTACTCGAGGCGGAACTCCTACGAGCAGTACTTC. Residues: CASSYSRRNSYEQYF.

The V call is TRBV15, the J call TRBJ2-1; 8 nucleotides match TRBD2. Germline V CDR1 and CDR2: LNHNV, YYDKDF (reference sequence). The J segment lost 2 bases and the V segment lost 2 bases, leaving 5 bases of the junction unmatched. The CDR3 consists of 16 residues. The chain's CDR3 is CATSRTLAGPYNEQFF. CDR3 DNA: TGTGCCACCAGCAGAACTTTAGCGGGACCCTACAATGAGCAGTTCTTC. Supplemented by reference TRBV15 and TRBJ2-1, the full variable domain reads DAMVIQNPRYQVTQFGKPVTLSCSQTLNHNVMYWYQQKSSQAPKLLFHYYDKDFNNEADTPDNFQSRRPNTSFCFLDIRSPGLGDTAMYLCATSRTLAGPYNEQFFGPGTRLTVL.

This clone was recorded once. The V gene is TRBV29-1, the J gene TRBJ2-7; 11 bases match TRBD2. The CDR3 is made up of 14 amino acids. V lost 1 base to trimming and J lost 2 bases; unmatched junction nucleotides: 1. The germline V gene has CDR1 SQVTM and CDR2 ANQGSEA. Here the CDR3 reads CSVEVTSGAYEQYF. The DNA of the CDR3 is TGCAGCGTTGAAGTGACTAGCGGGGCCTACGAGCAGTACTTC.

This clone has more than one count but fewer than ten. V usage is TRBV11-3 and J usage is TRBJ1-1; a possible D gene is TRBD1 (6 bases). Germline V CDR1 and CDR2: SGHNT, YENEEA. This CDR3 comprises 11 residues. Trimming removed 5 bases from V and 9 bases from J, with 10 bases in between. CDR3 coding DNA: TGTGCCAGCAGCGCCGGGACAAAAGCTTTCTTT. It specifies CASSAGTKAFF.

The rearrangement links TRBV19 to TRBJ2-1; D possibly corresponds to TRBD2 (6 bases). Trimming pared 1 base from V and 1 base from J, leaving 8 bases between. The germline CDR1 and CDR2 sequences are LNHDA and SQIVND (reference sequence). This CDR3 region has 15 residues. CDR3 DNA sequence: TGTGCCAGTAGTATAGCGGCGGGATCCTACAATGAGCAGTTCTTC. Protein sequence: CASSIAAGSYNEQFF.

The gene calls are TRBV9 and TRBJ2-3; D not certain. V was pared by 0 bases and J by 3 bases, with 5 bases between. CDR1 SGDLS and CDR2 YYNGEE come from the germline V gene. The CDR3 loop spans 13 amino acids. This CDR3 is CASSVELTDTQYF. For the CDR3, the DNA is TGTGCCAGCAGCGTAGAACTAACAGATACGCAGTATTTT. The whole variable domain, filled in from reference TRBV9 and TRBJ2-3, reads DSGVTQTPKHLITATGQRVTLRCSPRSGDLSVYWYQQSLDQGLQFLIQYYNGEERAKGNILERFSAQQFPDLHSELNLSSLELGDSALYFCASSVELTDTQYFGPGTRLTVL.